This entry is about one T cell receptor beta chain. Its antigen is currently unknown. V gave up 1 base and J gave up 0 bases, with 9 bases separating them. Germline V gene sequence: CDR1 SGHVS, CDR2 FNYEAQ. The CDR3 has 16 amino acids. This sample was included in a study of shared clonotypes between healthy human individuals. Naive CD8 cells lacked CD45RO, underwent positive selection for CCR7 and left out terminally differentiated effector memory CD45RA+ cells. Every donor, a Caucasian adult, lived in Nashville, Tennessee. Study observations and caveats: Sampling covered nothing but blood. Tissue TCR repertoires likely differ from those found in blood. Non-shared clonotypes had lower generation probabilities than clonotypes shared by all four sorted-subset donors.

For each subset, genomic DNA was distributed in equal portions over several immunoSEQ plates. The assay was immunoSEQ multiplex PCR, and TCRdb's table has in-frame clones only and misses some. The profile covers 500,000 to 700,000 clones, with around 95% appearing a single time and approximately 0.11% taken by the ten largest. The specimen was naive CD8+ T cells sorted from blood. The receptor was isolated from a woman in her 30s in good health. The rearrangement links TRBV7-6 to TRBJ2-2; the D is unclear. DNA for the CDR3: TGTGCCAGCAGCTTAGTGGTGGAGACGAACACCGGGGAGCTGTTTTTT. Translated: CASSLVVETNTGELFF.